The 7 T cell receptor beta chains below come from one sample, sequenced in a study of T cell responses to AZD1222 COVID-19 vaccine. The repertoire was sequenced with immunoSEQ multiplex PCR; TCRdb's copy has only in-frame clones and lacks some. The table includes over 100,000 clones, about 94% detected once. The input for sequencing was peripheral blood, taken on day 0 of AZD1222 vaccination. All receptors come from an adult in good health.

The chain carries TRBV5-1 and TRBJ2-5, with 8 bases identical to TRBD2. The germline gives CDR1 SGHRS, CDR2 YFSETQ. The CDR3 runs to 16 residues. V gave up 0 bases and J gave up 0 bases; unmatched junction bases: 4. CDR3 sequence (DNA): TGCGCCAGCAGCTTGGGCGCGGGAGGCGACCAAGAGACCCAGTACTTC. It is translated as CASSLGAGGDQETQYF.

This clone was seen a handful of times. The CDR3 DNA is TGTGCCAGCAGCTCGTCAACAGGGGTCGTTGGCGCTTTCTTT. Its translation is CASSSSTGVVGAFF. The chain combines TRBV9 with TRBJ1-1; 7 nucleotides match TRBD1. V lost 4 bases and J lost 11; bases outside the gene matches: 14. Germline CDR1 SGDLS, CDR2 YYNGEE. The CDR3 extends over 14 amino acids.

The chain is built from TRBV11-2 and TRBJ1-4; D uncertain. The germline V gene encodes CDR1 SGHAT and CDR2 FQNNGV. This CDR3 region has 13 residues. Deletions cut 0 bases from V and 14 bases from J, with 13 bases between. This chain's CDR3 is CASSLDQGPRLFF. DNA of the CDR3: TGTGCCAGCAGCTTAGATCAAGGCCCTAGGCTGTTTTTT.

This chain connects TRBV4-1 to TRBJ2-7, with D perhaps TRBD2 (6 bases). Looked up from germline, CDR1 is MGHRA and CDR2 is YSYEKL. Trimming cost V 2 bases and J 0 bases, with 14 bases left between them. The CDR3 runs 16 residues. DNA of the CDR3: TGCGCCAGCAGCCAAAGTTCTGGAGGGAGCTCCTACGAGCAGTACTTC. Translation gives CASSQSSGGSSYEQYF.

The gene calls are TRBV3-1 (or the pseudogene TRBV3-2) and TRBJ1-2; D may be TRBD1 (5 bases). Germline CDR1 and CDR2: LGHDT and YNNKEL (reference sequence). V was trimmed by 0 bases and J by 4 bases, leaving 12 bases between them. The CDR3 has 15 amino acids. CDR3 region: CASSQELGRGYGYTF. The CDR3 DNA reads TGTGCCAGCAGCCAAGAGCTGGGTAGGGGCTATGGCTACACCTTC.

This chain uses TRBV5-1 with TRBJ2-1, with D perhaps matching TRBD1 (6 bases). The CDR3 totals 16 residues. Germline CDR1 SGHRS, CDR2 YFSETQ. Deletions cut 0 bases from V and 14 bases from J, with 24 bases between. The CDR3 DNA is TGCGCCAGCAGCTTGGGCCACAGGGACGTGGAAAGTGGGAAGTTCTTC. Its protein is CASSLGHRDVESGKFF. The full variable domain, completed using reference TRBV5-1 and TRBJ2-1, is KAGVTQTPRYLIKTRGQQVTLSCSPISGHRSVSWYQQTPGQGLQFLFEYFSETQRNKGNFPGRFSGRQFSNSRSEMNVSTLELGDSALYLCASSLGHRDVESGKFFGPGTRLTVL.

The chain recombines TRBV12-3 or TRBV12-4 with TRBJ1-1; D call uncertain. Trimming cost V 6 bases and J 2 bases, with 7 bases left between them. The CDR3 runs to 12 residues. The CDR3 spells CASSYLNTEAFF. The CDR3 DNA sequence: TGTGCCAGCAGCTATTTAAACACTGAAGCTTTCTTT.